This passage covers 17 T cell receptor beta chains from one sample sequenced in a study of neurological immune-mediated disorders. A single record per CDR3 protein comes from TCRdb applying MiXCR to the 5' RACE reads. The sample holds about 40,000 distinct CDR3 sequences, 2% to 3% seen once. The sequenced sample was PBMCs. Receptors were obtained from a man in his forties or fifties with multiple sclerosis.

This clonotype was observed a few times. This may be a read error: a much more frequent sequence differs by one nucleotide. Since the CDR3 does not end with the conserved phenylalanine or tryptophan, this likely comes from a read error. CDR3 amino acids: CASSQAGAYEQYY. In DNA, the CDR3 is TGTGCCAGCAGCCAAGCCGGAGCCTACGAGCAGTACTAC. The rearrangement links TRBV3-1 to TRBJ2-7; D gene unclear. Germline CDR1 and CDR2: LGHDT and YNNKEL (reference sequence). Trimming shortened V by 1 base and J by 2 bases, and 6 bases separated the two germline ends. The CDR3 is 13 amino acids.

Regarding this clonotype: A much larger clone is a single base away; this may be a read error. The chain joins TRBV3-1 to TRBJ2-1, with D unclear. This CDR3 is 15 amino acids long. The germline gives CDR1 LGHDT, CDR2 YNNKEL (reference sequence). The CDR3 loop is CVSSQESGVYNEQFF. The CDR3 DNA is TGTGTCAGCAGCCAAGAATCTGGGGTCTACAATGAGCAGTTCTTC.

The table lists this clonotype with many counts. The J gene is TRBJ2-3, the V gene TRBV29-1; 8 nucleotides line up with TRBD2. With 7 bases clipped from V and 5 bases from J, the junction kept 17 bases outside the gene matches. Germline CDR1 SQVTM, CDR2 ANQGSEA. The CDR3 covers 16 residues. CDR3 bases: TGCAGCGCCGCCCGGGGGAGCGGGGGAGGCAGAGATACGCAGTATTTT. Translating it yields CSAARGSGGGRDTQYF.

The table lists this clonotype with many counts. The chain uses TRBV7-2 and TRBJ2-5; a possible D gene is TRBD1 (5 bases). V lost 4 bases and J lost 5, with 14 bases in between. The germline V gene encodes CDR1 SGHTA and CDR2 FQGNSA. The CDR3 loop spans 14 amino acids. The CDR3 DNA follows: TGTGCCAGCAGCTCGGCGACAGATAGGGAGACCCAGTACTTC. Translated: CASSSATDRETQYF.

This clonotype was observed at least ten times. The V gene is TRBV25-1, the J gene TRBJ2-7; 7 bases map to TRBD1. V lost 8 bases to trimming and J lost 7 bases; unmatched junction nucleotides: 5. Per germline, CDR1 MGHDK and CDR2 SYGVNS. CDR3 length equals 11 residues. CDR3 sequence: CASSSGGEQYF. In DNA, the CDR3 is TGTGCCAGCTCCTCAGGGGGAGAGCAGTACTTC.

This clonotype has at least ten counts. Written as DNA, the CDR3 is TGTGCCAGCAGCTTACAACAGTCTGTTGAAGCTTTCTTT. Amino acids: CASSLQQSVEAFF. The chain carries TRBV7-2 and TRBJ1-1; D is unclear. In germline, CDR1 is SGHTA, CDR2 FQGNSA. The CDR3 runs to 13 residues. With 2 bases removed from V and 7 bases from J, the gap between germline ends came to 11 bases.

This clonotype was found many times. The CDR3 DNA follows: TGTGCCAGCAGGCCACCTACAGGGGGTGGCTATGGCTACACCTTC. It encodes CASRPPTGGGYGYTF. The chain links TRBV28 to TRBJ1-2; 8 positions match TRBD1. In germline, CDR1 is MDHEN, CDR2 SYDVKM. This CDR3 spans 15 amino acids. V lost 6 bases and J lost 4; bases outside the gene matches: 10.

In this sample, this clonotype turned up many times. V gene TRBV28 combines with J gene TRBJ1-6; no clear D. Germline lookup yields CDR1 MDHEN and CDR2 SYDVKM. The length of the CDR3 is 13 residues. V was clipped by 6 bases and J by 4 bases, with 7 bases between them. In DNA form, the CDR3 reads TGTGCCAGCAGCCCCGCATATAATTCACCCCTCCACTTT. Its protein product is CASSPAYNSPLHF.

This clonotype occurred many times. The chain uses TRBV5-1 and TRBJ1-4; tentatively, D is TRBD1 (6 bases). Trimming left V 0 bases short and J 11 bases short, with 11 bases between. The CDR3 totals 13 residues. From germline, CDR1 is SGHRS and CDR2 YFSETQ. The CDR3 DNA reads as TGCGCCAGCAGCTTGGGCGCAGGGGACAAACTGTTTTTT. It yields the protein CASSLGAGDKLFF.

In its sample, this clonotype was seen many times. The V call is TRBV10-3, the J call TRBJ2-3; D call uncertain. This CDR3 is 11 amino acids long. CDR1 is ENHRY, CDR2 SYGVKD, per germline. The V and J ends lost 5 bases and 2 bases respectively, with 2 bases between them. The CDR3 is CAISSTDTQYF. CDR3 DNA: TGTGCCATCAGTTCCACAGATACGCAGTATTTT.

There are many counts of this clonotype. This chain uses TRBV28 with TRBJ2-7, with 10 bases fitting TRBD2. V was clipped by 1 base and J by 2 bases; unmatched bases: 2. Germline CDR1 and CDR2: MDHEN and SYDVKM. This CDR3 comprises 15 residues. The CDR3 bases are TGTGCCAGCAGTTTATTTAGCGGGGGGACCTACGAGCAGTACTTC. Translating gives CASSLFSGGTYEQYF. The full variable domain, in which reference TRBV28 and TRBJ2-7 provide the parts outside the CDR3, is DVKVTQSSRYLVKRTGEKVFLECVQDMDHENMFWYRQDPGLGLRLIYFSYDVKMKEKGDIPEGYSVSREKKERFSLILESASTNQTSMYLCASSLFSGGTYEQYFGPGTRLTVT.

Many counts were recorded for this clonotype. The rearrangement joins TRBV29-1 to TRBJ2-1; D gene ambiguous. Germline V gives CDR1 SQVTM, CDR2 ANQGSEA. V was trimmed by 1 base and J by 5 bases, leaving 12 bases between them. This CDR3 contains 14 residues. CDR3 coding DNA: TGCAGCGTTGAAGCCATACGGCAGAACAATGAGCAGTTCTTC. Its protein is CSVEAIRQNNEQFF.

This clonotype was found many times. The CDR3 DNA reads TGTGCCAGCAGTCAATCAGCCTACGAGCAGTACTTC. Translating gives CASSQSAYEQYF. V usage is TRBV6-6 and J usage is TRBJ2-7; D is ambiguous. Germline V lookup: CDR1 MNHNY, CDR2 SVGAGI (reference sequence). This CDR3 region has 12 residues. Trimming removed 5 bases from V and 2 bases from J, with 7 bases in between.

This clonotype has at least ten counts. The chain combines TRBV5-1 with TRBJ2-1; D is unclear. Trimming shortened V by 2 bases and J by 5 bases, and 11 bases separated the two germline ends. The CDR3 has 14 residues. CDR1 and CDR2 from the germline V gene are SGHRS and YFSETQ. CDR3: CASSLGQVDNEQFF. In nucleotides, the CDR3 is TGCGCCAGCAGCTTAGGGCAGGTCGACAATGAGCAGTTCTTC. Drawing the rest from reference TRBV5-1 and TRBJ2-1, the complete variable domain is KAGVTQTPRYLIKTRGQQVTLSCSPISGHRSVSWYQQTPGQGLQFLFEYFSETQRNKGNFPGRFSGRQFSNSRSEMNVSTLELGDSALYLCASSLGQVDNEQFFGPGTRLTVL.

Many counts were recorded for this clonotype. V and J are TRBV6-2 or TRBV6-3 and TRBJ1-2, with D perhaps matching TRBD1 (5 bases). Per germline, CDR1 MNHEY and CDR2 SVGEGT. Trimming pared 7 bases from V and 7 bases from J, leaving 13 bases between. The CDR3 runs 12 residues. CDR3 sequence: CASTRQGSGYTF. CDR3 nucleotide sequence: TGTGCCAGCACCCGCCAGGGCTCTGGCTACACCTTC.

This clonotype occurred many times. The chain carries TRBV4-3 and TRBJ1-1; TRBD1 matches 7 bases. V shed 0 bases, J shed 4 bases, and the junction held 5 bases outside the gene matches. The germline CDR1 and CDR2 sequences are LGHNA and YSLEER. This CDR3 is built from 15 residues. The CDR3 region is CASSQDEGARTEAFF. In DNA form, the CDR3 reads TGCGCCAGCAGCCAAGATGAGGGGGCGCGCACTGAAGCTTTCTTT.

This clonotype was detected ten times or more. V usage is TRBV5-6 and J usage is TRBJ1-2, with D perhaps TRBD1 (6 bases). Germline V gene lookup returns CDR1 SGHDT and CDR2 YYEEEE. The CDR3 spans 15 residues. Trimming pared 1 base from V and 4 bases from J, leaving 14 bases between. The CDR3 loop is CASSLSSTGSYGYTF. The CDR3 bases are TGTGCCAGCAGCTTGTCCTCGACAGGATCCTATGGCTACACCTTC.